This T cell receptor beta chain is drawn from a study of OX40 agonist ivuxolimab in advanced cancers. Study context: Patients were treated with ivuxolimab, an agonistic anti-OX40 (CD134) antibody. Three partial responders included one hepatocellular carcinoma patient and two cutaneous melanoma patients.

Study-wide findings and caveats: Researchers report that CD8+ T cells had, on average, more expanded clones than CD4+. Clonal expansion by week 6 occurred in CD4+ and CD8+ blood T cells (at 0.1 to 3.0 mg/kg).

Per germline, CDR1 SGHRS and CDR2 YFSETQ. The CDR3 totals 16 residues. V was cut by 0 bases and J by 0 bases, with 9 bases left in between. On this clone: What it binds is not known.

Measured with immunoSEQ multiplex PCR; TCRdb has only the in-frame clones, and not every one. The sample consists of roughly 87,000 clones, approximately 90% of them appearing once. The TCR sequence derives from an adult with an advanced solid tumor such as melanoma, head and neck, liver or kidney cancer. Here the sequenced sample was CD4+ or CD8+ T cells sorted from blood, taken in a trial of the OX40 agonist ivuxolimab. The chain has TRBV5-1 and TRBJ2-2; D possibly matches TRBD1 or TRBD2 (6 bases each). Written as DNA, the CDR3 is TGCGCCAGCAGCTTGGAGGGGGGCGCGAACACCGGGGAGCTGTTTTTT. Protein: CASSLEGGANTGELFF.